A selection of T cell receptor beta chains follows, all from one sample in a study of T cells in Graves' hyperthyroidism and ophthalmopathy. TCRdb reprocessed the multiplex PCR reads via MiXCR and lists one record per CDR3 protein. Of 380,000 or so distinct CDR3 sequences detected, roughly 13% appear once; the ten largest clones hold less than 25%. The source material was blood. The receptors were sampled from a man aged 25-40 years with Graves' hyperthyroidism that later progressed to Graves' ophthalmopathy. The CDR3 runs from the conserved cysteine through the conserved F or W. Each record gives: J gene, D gene, clone size, V gene, CDR3 protein, CDR3 DNA. A D gene is named only where the DNA matches it firmly. The size entry is marked missing in some rows and otherwise reads once, few, many or a size class.

TRBJ2-5 - many TRBV6-5 CASSYEGGSGETQYF TGTGCCAGCAGTTACGAGGGGGGCTCAGGGGAGACCCAGTACTTC
TRBJ1-1 - many TRBV5-1 CASSSYSRTEAFF TGCGCCAGCAGCTCATACTCTCGGACTGAAGCTTTCTTT
TRBJ1-4 - few TRBV5-1 CASSVQRGGAEKLFF TGCGCCAGCAGTGTACAGCGGGGAGGTGCTGAAAAACTGTTTTTT
TRBJ2-7 TRBD1 many TRBV20-1 CSATSGTGNYEQYF TGCAGTGCAACCTCCGGGACAGGAAACTACGAGCAGTACTTC
TRBJ1-5 - many TRBV28 CASSLPNGANQPQHF TGTGCCAGCAGTTTACCAAACGGGGCTAATCAGCCCCAGCATTTT
TRBJ2-5 - - TRBV15 CATSRDVETQYF TGTGCCACCAGCAGAGATGTTGAGACCCAGTACTTC
TRBJ2-3 - many TRBV7-9 CASSGTSASTDTQYF TGTGCCAGCAGTGGGACCAGTGCTAGCACAGATACGCAGTATTTT
TRBJ2-7 - many TRBV2 CASSVEGSYEQYF TGTGCCAGCAGTGTCGAGGGGAGCTACGAGCAGTACTTC
TRBJ1-1 - few TRBV27 CASTPLGQMNTEAFF TGTGCCAGCACCCCCTTGGGGCAGATGAACACTGAAGCTTTCTTT
TRBJ2-2 - - TRBV3-1 CASRFKGDTGELFF TGTGCCAGCAGATTTAAAGGGGACACCGGGGAGCTGTTTTTT
TRBJ1-5 TRBD1 many TRBV28 CASSWGTGAQPQHF TGTGCCAGCAGTTGGGGGACAGGGGCTCAGCCCCAGCATTTT
TRBJ1-2 - - TRBV6-1 CASSPPTELTYGYTF TGTGCCAGCAGCCCCCCCACAGAGCTTACGTATGGCTACACCTTC
TRBJ2-3 TRBD1 few TRBV30 CAWETGTGVQGTDTQYF TGTGCCTGGGAAACCGGGACAGGGGTTCAAGGCACAGATACGCAGTATTTT
TRBJ1-6 TRBD1 many TRBV6-1 CASREPSGGRNSPLHF TGTGCCAGCAGGGAACCCTCAGGGGGCCGTAATTCACCCCTCCACTTT
TRBJ1-1 - many TRBV18 CASSPVTEAFF TGTGCCAGCTCACCAGTCACTGAAGCTTTCTTT
TRBJ1-5 TRBD1 - TRBV20-1 CSARSGATGGTGNQPQHF TGCAGTGCTAGATCTGGAGCGACAGGGGGGACGGGGAATCAGCCCCAGCATTTT
TRBJ2-1 - - TRBV28 CASRWERSYNEQFF TGTGCCAGCAGGTGGGAACGTTCCTACAATGAGCAGTTCTTC
TRBJ1-1 TRBD1 - TRBV4-1 CASSQVTGLGTEAFF TGCGCCAGCAGCCAAGTGACAGGGCTTGGCACTGAAGCTTTCTTT
TRBJ1-5 TRBD1 few TRBV6-2/TRBV6-3 CASFGTGGGQPQHF TGTGCCAGCTTTGGGACAGGGGGCGGTCAGCCCCAGCATTTT
TRBJ2-7 TRBD1 - TRBV4-1 CASSPIRDRVYEQYF TGCGCCAGCAGCCCTATACGGGACAGGGTCTACGAGCAGTACTTC
TRBJ1-4 - - TRBV4-1 CASSRREGWEKLFF TGCGCCAGCAGCCGAAGGGAGGGATGGGAAAAACTGTTTTTT
TRBJ1-5 - many TRBV4-1 CASSHAKGDVGPQHF TGCGCCAGCAGCCATGCGAAAGGGGATGTAGGGCCCCAGCATTTT
TRBJ1-2 TRBD1 - TRBV6-1 CASRKQGAAYGYTF TGTGCCAGCAGGAAACAGGGGGCTGCCTATGGCTACACCTTC
TRBJ1-2 - few TRBV7-8 CASSPTGTGLGTF TGTGCCAGCAGCCCTACAGGGACTGGGCTTGGCACCTTC
TRBJ2-6 - - TRBV7-9 CASSLGLRTVAGANVLTF TGTGCCAGCAGCTTAGGACTCCGGACGGTCGCTGGGGCCAACGTCCTGACTTTC
TRBJ2-7 TRBD1 many TRBV7-9 CASSLWDRGSAYEQYF TGTGCCAGCAGCTTATGGGACAGGGGATCAGCCTACGAGCAGTACTTC
TRBJ2-7 TRBD2 - TRBV9 CASSVASGTYEQYF TGTGCCAGCAGCGTGGCTAGCGGTACCTACGAGCAGTACTTC
TRBJ1-1 - - TRBV29-1 CSVENRFMNTEAFF TGCAGCGTTGAAAACAGATTCATGAACACTGAAGCTTTCTTT
TRBJ2-5 - many TRBV7-9 CASSSLPPLEETQYF TGTGCCAGCAGCTCACTCCCGCCGCTGGAAGAGACCCAGTACTTC
TRBJ2-3 - many TRBV29-1 CSLVGGYTDTQYF TGCAGCTTGGTCGGGGGTTACACAGATACGCAGTATTTT
TRBJ2-7 TRBD2 few TRBV5-1 CASSQGTSGVYEQYF TGCGCCAGCAGCCAAGGGACTAGCGGGGTCTACGAGCAGTACTTC
TRBJ2-1 - - TRBV5-1 CASSLDRQGTYNEQFF TGTGCCAGCAGCTTAGACCGGCAGGGCACCTACAATGAGCAGTTCTTC
TRBJ2-3 TRBD1 few TRBV20-1 CSAEGAADTQYF TGCAGTGCTGAGGGGGCTGCGGATACGCAGTATTTT
TRBJ2-2 - - TRBV2 CASRWGRGHAGELFF TGTGCCAGCAGGTGGGGGAGAGGGCACGCCGGGGAGCTGTTTTTT
TRBJ2-1 TRBD2 many TRBV28 CASNVGGAGGNEQFF TGTGCCAGCAACGTCGGCGGGGCGGGGGGGAATGAGCAGTTCTTC
TRBJ2-3 - few TRBV2 CAGAGIADTQYF TGTGCCGGAGCAGGGATTGCAGATACGCAGTATTTT
TRBJ1-1 - many TRBV3-1 CASSQGERRGAFF TGTGCCAGCAGCCAAGGAGAAAGGAGAGGAGCTTTCTTT
TRBJ2-2 TRBD2 once TRBV4-1 CASSQVGGGAAGELFF TGCGCCAGCAGCCAAGTGGGCGGGGGGGCTGCCGGGGAGCTGTTTTTT
TRBJ1-1 - - TRBV7-9 CASRFGTRHTEAFF TGTGCCAGCAGGTTCGGGACACGACACACTGAAGCTTTCTTT